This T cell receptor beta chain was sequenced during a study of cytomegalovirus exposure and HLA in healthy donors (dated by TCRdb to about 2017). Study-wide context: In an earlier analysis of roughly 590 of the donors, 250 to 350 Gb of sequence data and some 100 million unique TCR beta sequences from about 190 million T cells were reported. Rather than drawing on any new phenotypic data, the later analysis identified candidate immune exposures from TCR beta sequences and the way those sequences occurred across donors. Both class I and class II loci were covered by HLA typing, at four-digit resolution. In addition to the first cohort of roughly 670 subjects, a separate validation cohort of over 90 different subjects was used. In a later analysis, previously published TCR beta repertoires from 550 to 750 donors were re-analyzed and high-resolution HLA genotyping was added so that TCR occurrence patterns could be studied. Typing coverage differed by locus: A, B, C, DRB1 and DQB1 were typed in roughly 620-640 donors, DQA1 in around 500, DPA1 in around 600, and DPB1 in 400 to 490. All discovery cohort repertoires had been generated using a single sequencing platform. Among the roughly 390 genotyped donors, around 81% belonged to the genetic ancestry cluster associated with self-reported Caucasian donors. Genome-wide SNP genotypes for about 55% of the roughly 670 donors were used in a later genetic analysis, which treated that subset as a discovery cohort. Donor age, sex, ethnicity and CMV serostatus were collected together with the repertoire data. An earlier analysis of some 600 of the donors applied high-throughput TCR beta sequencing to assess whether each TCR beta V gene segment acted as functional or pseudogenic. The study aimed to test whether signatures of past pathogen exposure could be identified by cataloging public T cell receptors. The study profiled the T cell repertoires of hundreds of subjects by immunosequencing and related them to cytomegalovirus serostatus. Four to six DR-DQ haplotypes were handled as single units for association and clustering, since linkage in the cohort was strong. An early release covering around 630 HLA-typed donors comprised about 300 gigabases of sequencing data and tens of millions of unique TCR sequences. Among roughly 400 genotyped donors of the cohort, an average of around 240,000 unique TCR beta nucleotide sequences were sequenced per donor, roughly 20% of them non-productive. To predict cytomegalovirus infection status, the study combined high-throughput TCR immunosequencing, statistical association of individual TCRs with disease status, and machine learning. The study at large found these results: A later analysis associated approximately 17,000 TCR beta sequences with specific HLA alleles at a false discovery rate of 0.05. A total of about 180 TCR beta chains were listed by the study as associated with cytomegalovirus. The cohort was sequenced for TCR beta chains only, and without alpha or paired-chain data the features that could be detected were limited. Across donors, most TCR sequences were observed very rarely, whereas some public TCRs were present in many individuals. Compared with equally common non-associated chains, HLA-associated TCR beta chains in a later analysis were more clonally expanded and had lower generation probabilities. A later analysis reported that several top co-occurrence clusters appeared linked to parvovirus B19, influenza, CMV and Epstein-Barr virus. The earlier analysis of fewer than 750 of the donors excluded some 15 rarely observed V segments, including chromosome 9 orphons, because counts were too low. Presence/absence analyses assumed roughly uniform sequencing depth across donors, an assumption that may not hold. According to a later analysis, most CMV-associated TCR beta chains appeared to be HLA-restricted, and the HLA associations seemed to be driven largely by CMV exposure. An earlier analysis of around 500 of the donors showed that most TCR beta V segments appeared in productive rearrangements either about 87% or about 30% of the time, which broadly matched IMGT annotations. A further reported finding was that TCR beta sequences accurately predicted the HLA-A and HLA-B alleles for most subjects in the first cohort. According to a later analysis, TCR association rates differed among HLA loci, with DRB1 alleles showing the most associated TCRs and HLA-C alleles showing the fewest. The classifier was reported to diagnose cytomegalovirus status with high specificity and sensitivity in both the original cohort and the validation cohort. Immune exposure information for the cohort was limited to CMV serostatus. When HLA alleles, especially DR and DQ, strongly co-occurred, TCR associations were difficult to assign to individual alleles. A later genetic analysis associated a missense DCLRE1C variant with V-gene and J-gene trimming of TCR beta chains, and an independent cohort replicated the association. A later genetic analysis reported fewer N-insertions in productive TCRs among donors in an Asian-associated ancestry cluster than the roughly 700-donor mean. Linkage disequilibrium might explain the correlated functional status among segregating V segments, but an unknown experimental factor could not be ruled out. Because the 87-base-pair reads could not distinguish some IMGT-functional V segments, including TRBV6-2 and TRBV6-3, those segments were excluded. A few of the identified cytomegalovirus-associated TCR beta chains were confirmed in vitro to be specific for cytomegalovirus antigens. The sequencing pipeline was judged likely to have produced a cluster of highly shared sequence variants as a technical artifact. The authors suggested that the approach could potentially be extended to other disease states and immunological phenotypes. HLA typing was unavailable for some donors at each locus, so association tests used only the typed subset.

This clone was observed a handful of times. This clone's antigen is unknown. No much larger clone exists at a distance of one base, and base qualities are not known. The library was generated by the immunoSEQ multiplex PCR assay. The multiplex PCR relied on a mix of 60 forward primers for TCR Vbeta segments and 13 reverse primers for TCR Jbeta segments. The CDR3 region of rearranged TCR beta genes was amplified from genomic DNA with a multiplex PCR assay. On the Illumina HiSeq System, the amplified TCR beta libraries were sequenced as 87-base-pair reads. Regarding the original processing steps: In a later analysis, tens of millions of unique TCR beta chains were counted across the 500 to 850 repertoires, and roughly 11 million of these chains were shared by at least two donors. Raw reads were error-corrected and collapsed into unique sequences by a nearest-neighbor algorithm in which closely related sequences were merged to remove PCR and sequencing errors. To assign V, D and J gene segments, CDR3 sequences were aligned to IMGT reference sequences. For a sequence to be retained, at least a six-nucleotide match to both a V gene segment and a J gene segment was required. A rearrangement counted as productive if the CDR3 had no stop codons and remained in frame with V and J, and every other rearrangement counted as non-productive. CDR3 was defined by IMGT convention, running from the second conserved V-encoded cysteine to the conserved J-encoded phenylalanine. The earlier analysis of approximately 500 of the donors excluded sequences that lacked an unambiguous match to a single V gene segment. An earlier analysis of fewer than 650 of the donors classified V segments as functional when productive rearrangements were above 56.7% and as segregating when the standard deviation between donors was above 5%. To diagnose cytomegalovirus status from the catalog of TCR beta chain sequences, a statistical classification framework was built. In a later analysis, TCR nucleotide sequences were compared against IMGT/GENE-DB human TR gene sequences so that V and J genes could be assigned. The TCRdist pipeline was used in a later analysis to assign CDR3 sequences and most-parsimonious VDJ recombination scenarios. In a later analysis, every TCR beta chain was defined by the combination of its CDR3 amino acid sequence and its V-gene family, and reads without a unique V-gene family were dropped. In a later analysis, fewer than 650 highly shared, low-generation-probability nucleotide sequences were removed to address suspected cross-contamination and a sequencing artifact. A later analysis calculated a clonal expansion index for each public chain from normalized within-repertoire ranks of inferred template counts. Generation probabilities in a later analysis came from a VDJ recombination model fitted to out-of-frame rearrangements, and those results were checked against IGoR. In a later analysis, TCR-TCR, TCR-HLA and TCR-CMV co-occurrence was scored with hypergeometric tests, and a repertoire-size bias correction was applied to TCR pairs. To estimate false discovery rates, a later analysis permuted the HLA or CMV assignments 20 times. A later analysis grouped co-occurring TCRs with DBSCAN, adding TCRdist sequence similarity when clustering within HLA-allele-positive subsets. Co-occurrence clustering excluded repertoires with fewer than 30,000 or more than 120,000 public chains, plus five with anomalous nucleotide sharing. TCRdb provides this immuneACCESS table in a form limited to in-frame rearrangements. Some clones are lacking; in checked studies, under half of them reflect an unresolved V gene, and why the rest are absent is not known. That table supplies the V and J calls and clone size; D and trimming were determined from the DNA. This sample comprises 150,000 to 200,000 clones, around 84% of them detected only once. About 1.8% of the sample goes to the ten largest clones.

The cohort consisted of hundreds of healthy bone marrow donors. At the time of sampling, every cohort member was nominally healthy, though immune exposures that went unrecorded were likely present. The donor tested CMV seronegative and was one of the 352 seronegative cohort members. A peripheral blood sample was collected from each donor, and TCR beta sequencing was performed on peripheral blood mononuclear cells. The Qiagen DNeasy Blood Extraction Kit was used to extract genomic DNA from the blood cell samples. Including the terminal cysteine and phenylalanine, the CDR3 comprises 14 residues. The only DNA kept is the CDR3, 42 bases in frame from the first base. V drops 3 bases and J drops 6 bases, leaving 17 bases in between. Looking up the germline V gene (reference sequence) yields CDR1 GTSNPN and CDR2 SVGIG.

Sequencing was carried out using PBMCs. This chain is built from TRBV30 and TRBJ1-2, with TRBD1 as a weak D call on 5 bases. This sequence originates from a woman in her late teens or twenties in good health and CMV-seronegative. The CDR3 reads CAWRRAGPEDGYTF. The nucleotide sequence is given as TGTGCCTGGAGAAGGGCAGGGCCCGAGGATGGCTACACCTTC.